This TCR beta chain was profiled in a study of cytomegalovirus exposure and HLA in healthy donors. Notes on the study in general: The tendency of first-cohort TCR clusters to co-occur in the 130 or so validation repertoires was identified by a subsequent analysis.

Comment on this clone: Its antigen is as yet unknown.

This CDR3 spans 15 amino acids. The germline gives CDR1 MGHDK, CDR2 SYGVNS. V shed 5 bases, J shed 2 bases, and the junction held 3 bases outside the gene matches. TCRdb's table, derived via immunoSEQ multiplex PCR, lists solely in-frame clones and lacks some. The sample has about 83,000 clones, about 95% seen once. The validation cohort, a group of roughly 120 subjects, included the donors and was separate from the approximately 650-subject first cohort. The sequence came from a woman between 18 and 29 years old in good health and CMV-seronegative. The rearrangement joins TRBV25-1 to TRBJ1-6; 7 nucleotides match TRBD1. The sequencing sample was made of PBMCs. Written as DNA, the CDR3 is TGTGCCAGCAGTCCCCAGGGGGCCTATAATTCACCCCTCCACTTT. Encoded protein: CASSPQGAYNSPLHF.